This T cell receptor beta chain was documented in a study of blood T cell repertoires in COVID-19 (dated by TCRdb to the early 2020s). In the study overall: The collaborator samples originated in the United States, Italy and Spain and spanned the acute and convalescent phases of COVID-19. The prospective study material was composed of cDNA or gDNA derived from T cells, B-cell-depleted T cells, or PBMCs. The dataset comprised deeply sampled blood TCRbeta repertoires from subjects exposed to, actively infected with, or recovered from COVID-19. The repertoires were made available in a free public database intended to serve as a resource for research on the immune response to SARS-CoV-2. Samples came from the ongoing ImmuneRACE study (first 160 participants) plus 1,254 subjects from 6 global collaborators. A de-identified subject ID, COVID-19 status, age in years and sex were almost always included in the sample metadata. Where available, HLA class I and class II types were taken from metadata supplied by the sample provider and were not determined by assay-based typing.

Each collaborating institution followed its own protocols to collect whole blood in K2EDTA tubes. For TCRbeta analysis, collaborator samples were shipped as frozen whole blood, as isolated PBMCs, or as DNA extracted from either sample type. The immunoSEQ Assay, a bias-controlled multiplex PCR, was used to amplify TCRbeta CDR3 regions from genomic DNA. In the source study's methods: Within the assay, amplification of reference gene primers was used to estimate how many nucleated cells each sample contained. To quantify the absolute abundance of each unique TCRbeta CDR3 rearrangement, sequence reads were collapsed and filtered. For each sample, productive Simpson clonality was calculated as the square root of Simpson's diversity index across productive rearrangements. TCRdb re-hosts the immuneACCESS table, in-frame sequences only. Its copies lack some clones; in the studies checked, an unresolved V gene accounts for under half of them, and the cause for the rest is not known. V, J and clone size derive from that table, while D and trimming were established from the DNA sequence. The sample table shows roughly 86,000 clones, and roughly 86% are seen once. The ten most abundant clones make up 4.5% to 5.5% of the sample.

Concerning this clone itself: The target of this receptor is not known. No base-level quality is on record; no much larger clone is a single base apart.

The germline V gene (reference sequence) sets CDR1 to PRHDT and CDR2 to FYEKMQ. Inclusive of the bounding cysteine and phenylalanine, the CDR3 is 12 residues long. Only CDR3 DNA remains: 36 bases, in frame from the first base. Trimming costs V 4 bases and J 6 bases, and their ends lie 9 bases apart. Broad study findings and their caveats: The quantity of clinical and demographic metadata differed by source and by participant and was supplied without curation.

The material sequenced was peripheral blood. The sequence was collected from a man aged 50 to 60 with active or convalescent COVID-19. Rearrangement joined TRBV13 to TRBJ1-1; the D gene identity is not certain. CDR3 sequence: CASSSRFAEAFF. The nucleotide sequence reads TGTGCCAGCAGCTCGCGGTTCGCTGAAGCTTTCTTT.